This T cell receptor (beta chain) came from a study of CD8+ T cells in alopecia areata. Across the whole study: The duration of tofacitinib was 6 to 18 months, with 6 months off drug afterward.

The CDR3 extends over 14 amino acids. V shed 2 bases and J shed 0 bases, with 7 bases lying between them. CDR1 and CDR2 from the germline V gene are MNHEY and SMNVEV (reference sequence). Study observations and caveats: Among the top 100, expanded CD8+ clones, as well as scalp clonality, were significantly decreased by tofacitinib.

Extracted from the samples, RNA was reverse transcribed into cDNA to serve as the sequencing template. Sequencing was performed with immunoSEQ multiplex PCR; in TCRdb, only in-frame clones are kept and a portion is missing. This sample has 180,000 or so clones, with 40% to 65% found just once. The treatment was: oral pan-JAK inhibitor, 5-10 mg twice daily. Individuals with alopecia areata gave both lesional scalp punch biopsies and peripheral blood for collection. As to this clone: Its antigen is as yet unknown.

This TCR was sampled from a human donor with alopecia areata. The V call is TRBV27, the J call TRBJ1-2; possible D gene TRBD1, 6 bases. This specimen consisted of CD8+ T cells sorted from blood, obtained at roughly week 52, from a patient treated with tofacitinib. CDR3 nucleotide sequence: TGTGCCAGCAGTTTAGGGGGCTCTAACTATGGCTACACCTTC. It yields the protein CASSLGGSNYGYTF.